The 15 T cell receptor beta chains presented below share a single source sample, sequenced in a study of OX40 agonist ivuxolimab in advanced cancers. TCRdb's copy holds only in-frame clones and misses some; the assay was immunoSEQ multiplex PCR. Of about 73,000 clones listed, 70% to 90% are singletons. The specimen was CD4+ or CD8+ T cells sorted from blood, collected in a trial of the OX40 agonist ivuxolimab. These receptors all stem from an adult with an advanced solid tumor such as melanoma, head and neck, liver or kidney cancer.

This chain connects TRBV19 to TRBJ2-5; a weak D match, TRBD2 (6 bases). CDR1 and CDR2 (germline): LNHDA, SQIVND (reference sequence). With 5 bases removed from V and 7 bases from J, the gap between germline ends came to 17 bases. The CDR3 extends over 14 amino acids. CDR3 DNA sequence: TGTGCCAGTAGTCCCGGGACTGGGTTCGGGACCCAGTACTTC. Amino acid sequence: CASSPGTGFGTQYF.

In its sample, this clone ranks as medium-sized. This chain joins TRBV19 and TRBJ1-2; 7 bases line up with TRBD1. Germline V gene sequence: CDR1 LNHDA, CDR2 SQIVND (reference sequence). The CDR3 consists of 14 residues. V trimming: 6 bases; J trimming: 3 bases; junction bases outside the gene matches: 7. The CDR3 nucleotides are TGTGCCAGTAGAACCGGGACAGTGTACTATGGCTACACCTTC. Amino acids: CASRTGTVYYGYTF.

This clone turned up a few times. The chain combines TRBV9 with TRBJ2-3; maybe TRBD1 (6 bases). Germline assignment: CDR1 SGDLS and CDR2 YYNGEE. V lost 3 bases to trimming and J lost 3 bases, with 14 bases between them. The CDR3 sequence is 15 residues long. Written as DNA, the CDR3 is TGTGCCAGCAGCGCCAGACAGGTGTGGACAGATACGCAGTATTTT. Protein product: CASSARQVWTDTQYF.

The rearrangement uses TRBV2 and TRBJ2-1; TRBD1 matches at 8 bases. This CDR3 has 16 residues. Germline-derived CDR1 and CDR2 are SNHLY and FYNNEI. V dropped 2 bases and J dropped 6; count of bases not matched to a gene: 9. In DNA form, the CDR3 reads TGTGCCAGCAGTGAATACGGCAGGGGGCTGGCCAATGAGCAGTTCTTC. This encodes CASSEYGRGLANEQFF.

The CDR3 here is CASSFGRGAEQYF. For the CDR3, the DNA is TGTGCCAGCAGTTTCGGGAGGGGAGCCGAGCAGTACTTC. The chain joins TRBV28 to TRBJ2-7; 8 nucleotides align to TRBD2. Losses at the gene ends were 3 bases for V and 6 bases for J; bases not matched to a gene: 4. This CDR3 spans 13 amino acids. Germline values: CDR1 MDHEN, CDR2 SYDVKM.

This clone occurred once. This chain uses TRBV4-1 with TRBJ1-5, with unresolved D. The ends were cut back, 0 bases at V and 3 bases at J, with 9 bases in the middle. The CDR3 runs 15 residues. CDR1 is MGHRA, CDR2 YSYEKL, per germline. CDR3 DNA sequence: TGCGCCAGCAGCCAAGAATACAGCGTCAATCAGCCCCAGCATTTT. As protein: CASSQEYSVNQPQHF.

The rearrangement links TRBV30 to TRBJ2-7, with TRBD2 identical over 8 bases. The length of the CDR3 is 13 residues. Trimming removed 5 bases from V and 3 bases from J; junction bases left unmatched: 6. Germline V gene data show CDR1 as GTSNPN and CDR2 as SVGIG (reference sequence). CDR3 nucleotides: TGTGCCTGGGATAGCGGGGACTTCTACGAGCAGTACTTC. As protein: CAWDSGDFYEQYF.

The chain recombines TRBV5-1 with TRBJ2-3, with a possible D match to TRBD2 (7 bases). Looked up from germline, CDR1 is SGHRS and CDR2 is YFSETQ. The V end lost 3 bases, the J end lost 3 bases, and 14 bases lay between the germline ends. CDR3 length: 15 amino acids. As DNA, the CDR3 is TGCGCCAGCAGCTGGGTGGGGGGGCAGACAGATACGCAGTATTTT. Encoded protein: CASSWVGGQTDTQYF.

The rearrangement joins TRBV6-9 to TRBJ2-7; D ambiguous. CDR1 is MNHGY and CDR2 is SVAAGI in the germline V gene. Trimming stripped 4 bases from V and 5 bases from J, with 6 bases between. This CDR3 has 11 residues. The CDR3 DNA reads TGTGCCAGCAGTTCTGGGGACGAGCAGTACTTC. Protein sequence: CASSSGDEQYF.

CDR3 in amino acids: CASNPGRGSWSTDTQYF. Written as DNA, the CDR3 is TGTGCCAGCAACCCCGGGCGTGGCAGTTGGAGCACAGATACGCAGTATTTT. This chain links TRBV5-8 with TRBJ2-3; unclear D gene. V dropped 6 bases and J dropped 0 bases, with 20 bases sitting between them. From germline, CDR1 is SGHTS and CDR2 YDEGEE. The CDR3 contains 17 residues.

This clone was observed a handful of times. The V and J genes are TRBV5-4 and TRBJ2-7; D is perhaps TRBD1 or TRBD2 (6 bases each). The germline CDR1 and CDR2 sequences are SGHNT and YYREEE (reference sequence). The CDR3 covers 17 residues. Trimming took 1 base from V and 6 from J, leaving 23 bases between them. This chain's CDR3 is CASSLFGRGYVGGEQYF. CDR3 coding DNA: TGTGCCAGCAGCTTGTTCGGCAGGGGTTACGTCGGGGGCGAGCAGTACTTC.

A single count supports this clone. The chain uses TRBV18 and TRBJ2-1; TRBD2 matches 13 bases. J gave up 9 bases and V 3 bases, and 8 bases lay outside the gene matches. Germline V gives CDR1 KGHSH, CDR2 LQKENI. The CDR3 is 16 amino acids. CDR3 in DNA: TGTGCCAGCTCACCCGTCACCGGACTAGCGGGAGCTGAGCAGTTCTTC. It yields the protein CASSPVTGLAGAEQFF.

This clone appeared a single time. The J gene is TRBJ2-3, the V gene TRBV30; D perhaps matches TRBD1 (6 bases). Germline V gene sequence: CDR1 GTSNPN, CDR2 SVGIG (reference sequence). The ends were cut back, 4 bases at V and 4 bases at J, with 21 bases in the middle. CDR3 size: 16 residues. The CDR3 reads CAWKLSGTHSADTQYF. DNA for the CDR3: TGTGCCTGGAAGTTATCTGGGACACACTCGGCAGATACGCAGTATTTT.

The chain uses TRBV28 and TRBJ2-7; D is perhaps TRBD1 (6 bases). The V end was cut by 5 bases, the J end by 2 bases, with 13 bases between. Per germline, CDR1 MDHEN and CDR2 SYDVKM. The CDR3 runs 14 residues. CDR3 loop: CASSNRVAAYEQYF. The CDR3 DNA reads TGTGCCAGCAGTAACAGGGTGGCCGCCTACGAGCAGTACTTC. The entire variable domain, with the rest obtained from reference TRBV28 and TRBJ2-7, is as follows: DVKVTQSSRYLVKRTGEKVFLECVQDMDHENMFWYRQDPGLGLRLIYFSYDVKMKEKGDIPEGYSVSREKKERFSLILESASTNQTSMYLCASSNRVAAYEQYFGPGTRLTVT.

The CDR3 loop reads CASSFGGDMNTEAFF. CDR3 bases: TGTGCCAGCAGTTTTGGGGGGGACATGAACACTGAAGCTTTCTTT. The V call is TRBV28, the J call TRBJ1-1, with a weak D call TRBD1 (6 bases). V gave up 3 bases and J gave up 0 bases, with 11 bases separating them. CDR1 is MDHEN, CDR2 SYDVKM, per germline. This CDR3 has 15 residues.